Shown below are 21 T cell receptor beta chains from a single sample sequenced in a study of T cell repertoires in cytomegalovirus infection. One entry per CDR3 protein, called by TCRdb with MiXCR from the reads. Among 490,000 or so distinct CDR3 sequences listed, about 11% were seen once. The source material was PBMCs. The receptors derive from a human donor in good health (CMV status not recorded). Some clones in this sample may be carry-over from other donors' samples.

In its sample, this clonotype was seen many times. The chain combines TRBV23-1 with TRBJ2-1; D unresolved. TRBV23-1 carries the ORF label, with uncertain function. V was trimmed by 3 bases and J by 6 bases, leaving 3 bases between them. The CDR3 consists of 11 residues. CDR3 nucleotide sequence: TGCGCCAGCAGTCATAGCAATGAGCAGTTCTTC. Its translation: CASSHSNEQFF.

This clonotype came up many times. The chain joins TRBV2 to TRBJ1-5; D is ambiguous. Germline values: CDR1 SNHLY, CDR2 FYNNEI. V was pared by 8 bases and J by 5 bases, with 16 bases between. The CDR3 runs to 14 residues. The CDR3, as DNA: TGTGCCAGCTGCCCTGAGTCAAGGTATCAGCCCCAGCATTTT. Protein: CASCPESRYQPQHF.

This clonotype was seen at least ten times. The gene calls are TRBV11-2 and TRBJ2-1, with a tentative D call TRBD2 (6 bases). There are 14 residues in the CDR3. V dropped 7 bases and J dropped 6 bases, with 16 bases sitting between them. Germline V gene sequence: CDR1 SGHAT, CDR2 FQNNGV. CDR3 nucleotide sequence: TGTGCCAGCACCTCGGGAGCCACCGCCAATGAGCAGTTCTTC. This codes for CASTSGATANEQFF.

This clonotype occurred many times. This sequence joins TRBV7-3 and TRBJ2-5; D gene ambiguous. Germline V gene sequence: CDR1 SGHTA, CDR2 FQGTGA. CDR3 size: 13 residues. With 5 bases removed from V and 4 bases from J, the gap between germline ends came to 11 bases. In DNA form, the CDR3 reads TGTGCCAGCAGCGTAGTCTCGAGAGAGACCCAGTACTTC. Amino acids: CASSVVSRETQYF. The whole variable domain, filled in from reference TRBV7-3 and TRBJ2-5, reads GAGVSQTPSNKVTEKGKYVELRCDPISGHTALYWYRQSLGQGPEFLIYFQGTGAADDSGLPNDRFFAVRPEGSVSTLKIQRTERGDSAVYLCASSVVSRETQYFGPGTRLLVL.

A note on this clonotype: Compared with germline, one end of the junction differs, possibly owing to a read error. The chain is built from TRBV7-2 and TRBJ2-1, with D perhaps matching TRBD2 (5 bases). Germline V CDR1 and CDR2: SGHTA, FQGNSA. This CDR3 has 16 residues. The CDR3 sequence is CASSLLGGSSDNEQFF. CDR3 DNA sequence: TGTGCCAGCAGCTTATTAGGAGGAAGCTCCGACAATGAGCAGTTCTTC.

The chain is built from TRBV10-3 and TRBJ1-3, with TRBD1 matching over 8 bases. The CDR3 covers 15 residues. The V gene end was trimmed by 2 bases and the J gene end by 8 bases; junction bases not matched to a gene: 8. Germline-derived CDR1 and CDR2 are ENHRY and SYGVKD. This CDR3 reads CAISEVGQGFDTIYF. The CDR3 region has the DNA TGTGCCATCAGTGAGGTCGGACAGGGATTCGACACCATATATTTT.

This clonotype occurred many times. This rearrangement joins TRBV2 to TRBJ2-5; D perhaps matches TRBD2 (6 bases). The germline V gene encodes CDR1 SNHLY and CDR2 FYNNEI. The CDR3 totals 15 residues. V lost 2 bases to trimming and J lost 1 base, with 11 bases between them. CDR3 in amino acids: CASSESGGIQETQYF. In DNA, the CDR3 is TGTGCCAGCAGTGAAAGTGGAGGGATCCAAGAGACCCAGTACTTC.

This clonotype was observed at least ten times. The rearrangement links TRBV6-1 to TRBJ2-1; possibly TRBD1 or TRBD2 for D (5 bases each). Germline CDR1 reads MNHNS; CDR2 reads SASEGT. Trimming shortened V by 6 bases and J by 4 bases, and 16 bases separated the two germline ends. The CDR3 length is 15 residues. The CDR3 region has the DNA TGTGCCAGCAGCCTCTCCGGGACGCGGTACAATGAGCAGTTCTTC. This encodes CASSLSGTRYNEQFF.

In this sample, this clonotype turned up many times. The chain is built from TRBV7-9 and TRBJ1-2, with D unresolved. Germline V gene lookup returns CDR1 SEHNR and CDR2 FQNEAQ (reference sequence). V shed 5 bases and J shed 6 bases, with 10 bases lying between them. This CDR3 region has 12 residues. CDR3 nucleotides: TGTGCCAGCAGCCGTCCCGTGGATGGCTACACCTTC. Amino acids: CASSRPVDGYTF. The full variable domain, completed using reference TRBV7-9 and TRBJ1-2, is DTGVSQNPRHKITKRGQNVTFRCDPISEHNRLYWYRQTLGQGPEFLTYFQNEAQLEKSRLLSDRFSAERPKGSFSTLEIQRTEQGDSAMYLCASSRPVDGYTFGSGTRLTVV.

As DNA, the CDR3 is TGCGCCAGCAGCCATAGAAACGGTGGTCAGGGATTCTCCGAGCAGTACTTC. The encoded protein is CASSHRNGGQGFSEQYF. The chain joins TRBV23-1 to TRBJ2-7, with D possibly matching TRBD1 (5 bases). TRBV23-1 is filed as an ORF, its function uncertain. Trimming pared 6 bases from V and 6 bases from J, leaving 27 bases between. The CDR3 is 17 residues long.

The chain's CDR3 is CASSLIMETQYF. The CDR3 bases are TGTGCCAGCAGCCTCATAATGGAGACCCAGTACTTC. This rearrangement joins TRBV6-1 to TRBJ2-5; D gene ambiguous. Germline V gene data show CDR1 as MNHNS and CDR2 as SASEGT. This CDR3 has 12 amino acids. Trimming stripped 6 bases from V and 5 bases from J, with 10 bases between.

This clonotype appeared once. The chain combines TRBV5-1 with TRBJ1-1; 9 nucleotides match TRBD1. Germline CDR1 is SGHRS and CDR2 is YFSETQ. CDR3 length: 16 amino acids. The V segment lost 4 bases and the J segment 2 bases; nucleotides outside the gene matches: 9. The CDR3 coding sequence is TGCGCCAGCAGCAGGGGGACAGGGACGGCAAACACTGAAGCTTTCTTT. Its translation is CASSRGTGTANTEAFF.

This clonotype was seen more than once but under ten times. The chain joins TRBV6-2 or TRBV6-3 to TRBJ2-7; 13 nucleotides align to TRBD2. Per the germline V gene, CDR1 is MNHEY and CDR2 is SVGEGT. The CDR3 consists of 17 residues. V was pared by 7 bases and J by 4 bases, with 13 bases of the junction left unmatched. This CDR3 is CASIRNLGTSGTYEQYF. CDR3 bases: TGTGCCAGCATCCGCAACCTGGGGACTAGCGGGACTTACGAGCAGTACTTC.

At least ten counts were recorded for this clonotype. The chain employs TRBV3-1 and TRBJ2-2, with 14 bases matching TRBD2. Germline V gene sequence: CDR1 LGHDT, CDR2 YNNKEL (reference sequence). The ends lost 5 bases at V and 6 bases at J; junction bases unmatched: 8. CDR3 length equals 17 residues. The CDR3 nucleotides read TGTGCCAGCAGCTCCGGAGGGACTAGCGGGAGATCCGGGGAGCTGTTTTTT. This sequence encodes CASSSGGTSGRSGELFF.

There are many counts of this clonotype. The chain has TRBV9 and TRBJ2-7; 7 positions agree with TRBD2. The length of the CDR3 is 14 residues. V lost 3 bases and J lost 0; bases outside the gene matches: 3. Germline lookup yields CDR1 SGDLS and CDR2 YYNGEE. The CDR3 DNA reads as TGTGCCAGCAGCGGCGGGACTAACTCCTACGAGCAGTACTTC. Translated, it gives CASSGGTNSYEQYF.

The CDR3 sequence is CSARESGSLDEQFF. The DNA for the CDR3 is TGCAGTGCTAGAGAAAGCGGGAGTTTGGATGAGCAGTTCTTC. This chain joins TRBV20-1 and TRBJ2-1, with 8 positions matching TRBD2. The CDR3 has 14 residues. The V segment lost 0 bases and the J segment 8 bases; nucleotides outside the gene matches: 6. The germline V gene has CDR1 DFQATT and CDR2 SNEGSKA (reference sequence).

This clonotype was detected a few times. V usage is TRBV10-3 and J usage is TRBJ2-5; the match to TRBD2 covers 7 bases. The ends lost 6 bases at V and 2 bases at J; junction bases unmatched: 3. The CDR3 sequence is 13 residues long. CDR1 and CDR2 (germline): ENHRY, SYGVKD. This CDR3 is CAISLAVQETQYF. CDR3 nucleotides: TGTGCCATCAGCCTAGCGGTACAAGAGACCCAGTACTTC.

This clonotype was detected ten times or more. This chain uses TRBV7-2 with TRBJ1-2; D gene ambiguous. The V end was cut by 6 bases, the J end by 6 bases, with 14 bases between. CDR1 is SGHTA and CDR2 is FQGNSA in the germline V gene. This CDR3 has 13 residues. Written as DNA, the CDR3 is TGTGCCAGCAGAATGATGGAACACAATGGCTACACCTTC. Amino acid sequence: CASRMMEHNGYTF.

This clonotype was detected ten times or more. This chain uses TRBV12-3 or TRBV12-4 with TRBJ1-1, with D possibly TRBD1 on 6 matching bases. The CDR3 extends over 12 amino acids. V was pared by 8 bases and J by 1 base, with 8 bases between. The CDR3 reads CASSGANTEAFF. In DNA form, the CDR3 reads TGTGCCAGCTCGGGGGCGAACACTGAAGCTTTCTTT.

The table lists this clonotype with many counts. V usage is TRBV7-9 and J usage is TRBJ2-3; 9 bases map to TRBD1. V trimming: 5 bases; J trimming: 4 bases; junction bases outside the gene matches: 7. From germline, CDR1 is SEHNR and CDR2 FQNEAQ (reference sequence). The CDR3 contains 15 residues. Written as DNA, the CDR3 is TGTGCCAGCAGCCTACAGGGGGCCGGATCAGATACGCAGTATTTT. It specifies CASSLQGAGSDTQYF.

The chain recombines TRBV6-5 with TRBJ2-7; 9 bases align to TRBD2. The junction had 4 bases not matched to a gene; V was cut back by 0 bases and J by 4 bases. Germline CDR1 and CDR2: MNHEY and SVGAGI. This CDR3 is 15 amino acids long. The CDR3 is CASSYSTSGRYEQYF. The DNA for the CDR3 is TGTGCCAGCAGTTACTCCACCAGCGGGAGGTACGAGCAGTACTTC.